This T cell receptor (beta chain) was sequenced during a study of neurological immune-mediated disorders. In this sample, this clonotype turned up many times. The antigen remains unidentified. TCRdb reanalysed the 5' RACE reads using MiXCR and keeps one entry per CDR3 protein. Here the sample spans some 95,000 distinct CDR3 sequences, roughly 4% being singletons. Study-level points and caveats: The absence of any CDR3 amino acid sequence shared by expanded clones across subjects suggests that repertoires were private in all groups. When repertoires were grouped phylogenetically, those of 18 of 34 multiple sclerosis patients fell into one related-CDR3 cluster, a possible signature.

CDR3 length equals 14 residues. Trimming pared 5 bases from V and 5 bases from J, leaving 12 bases between. The germline gives CDR1 LGHDT, CDR2 YNNKEL (reference sequence). Sequenced sample: PBMCs. The clonotype originates from a young woman with multiple sclerosis. The chain uses TRBV3-1 and TRBJ1-4, with D uncertain. The CDR3 nucleotides read TGTGCCAGCAGCATCCGGGGAAGGAATGAAAAACTGTTTTTT. The encoded protein is CASSIRGRNEKLFF.